The rows below give T cell receptor beta chains drawn from one sample of a study of graft-versus-host responses after intestinal transplantation. The assay was immunoSEQ multiplex PCR, and TCRdb's table has in-frame clones only and misses some. The profile shows 6,000 to 8,000 clones, 80% to 90% of them singletons. The sample here was ileum tissue, taken approximately 320 days after intestinal transplant. The origin of the receptors is a human patient who received an intestinal transplant, so some T cells may come from the graft donor. CDR3s include the opening cysteine and the closing phenylalanine or tryptophan. A D gene is named only where the DNA matches it firmly. Expanded clones get a size class; other rows say once, few or many, or leave the size out.

>TRBV2|TRBJ1-2|-|14|-
TGTGCCAGCGTTACTCCACAGGATTACTATGGCTACACCTTC
CASVTPQDYYGYTF
>TRBV10-3|TRBJ2-2|-|14|-
TGTGCCATCGGCAGCAGGGAGGAGGTCGGGGAGCTGTTTTTT
CAIGSREEVGELFF
>TRBV29-1|TRBJ2-3|once|14|TRBD2
TGCAGCGTTGCTCCCGGGACTAGTATAGATACGCAGTATTTT
CSVAPGTSIDTQYF
>TRBV7-3|TRBJ2-7|-|14|TRBD1
TGTGCCAGCAGTCCCTCCCCTCAGGGGGCAAAGCAGTACTTC
CASSPSPQGAKQYF
>TRBV7-2|TRBJ2-7|-|16|TRBD2
TGTGCCAGCAGCTTAGGGACTAGCGGGAGGGCCTACGAGCAGTACTTC
CASSLGTSGRAYEQYF
>TRBV6-1|TRBJ2-3|-|17|TRBD1
TGTGCCAGCAGTGAGGGGACAGGGGGAGAGGGCACAGATACGCAGTATTTT
CASSEGTGGEGTDTQYF
>TRBV6-1|TRBJ2-7|once|15|TRBD2
TGTGCCAGCAGTGAAGGACTAGCGGGAGGGTTCGAGCAGTACTTC
CASSEGLAGGFEQYF
>TRBV11-2|TRBJ2-1|few|15|-
TGTGCCAGCAGCTTAGGATCTAGCGGAGGGGGTGAGCAGTTCTTC
CASSLGSSGGGEQFF
>TRBV5-5|TRBJ2-1|-|17|TRBD2
TGTGCCAGCAGCGATTGCGTTCTAGCGGGGGGGTACAATGAGCAGTTCTTC
CASSDCVLAGGYNEQFF
>TRBV25-1|TRBJ2-7|-|10|-
TGTGCCAGCAACAGGGTAGAGCAGTACTTC
CASNRVEQYF
>TRBV4-1|TRBJ2-2|-|16|TRBD1
TGCGCCAGCACCAACCCGTGGGACAGGAGTAAGGGGGAGCTGTTTTTT
CASTNPWDRSKGELFF
>TRBV18|TRBJ1-3|-|17|TRBD1
TGTGCCAGCTCACTGACCTACAACAGGGGCTCTGGAAACACCATATATTTT
CASSLTYNRGSGNTIYF
>TRBV4-2|TRBJ2-5|-|16|TRBD2
TGTGCCAGCAGCCAAGAACTAGCGGGAGGGGGTGAGACCCAGTACTTC
CASSQELAGGGETQYF
>TRBV6-4|TRBJ2-2|-|14|TRBD2
TGTGCCAGCAGTGACGGGACTAGCACCGGGGAGCTGTTTTTT
CASSDGTSTGELFF
>TRBV7-9|TRBJ2-7|-|12|-
TGTGCCACTCCCCTGACCGACTACGAGCAGTACTTC
CATPLTDYEQYF
>TRBV28|TRBJ1-1|-|15|-
TGTGCCAGCAGTCAACACACAGGGAGGGTCACTGAAGCTTTCTTT
CASSQHTGRVTEAFF
>TRBV7-9|TRBJ2-3|-|15|TRBD2
TGTGCCAGCAGCTTAGCTAGCGGGAGGACAGATACGCAGTATTTT
CASSLASGRTDTQYF
>TRBV19|TRBJ2-7|-|17|TRBD2
TGTGCCAGTAGCCGCGTGGCAAGCGGGGGGTACTCCTACGAGCAGTACTTC
CASSRVASGGYSYEQYF
>TRBV2|TRBJ2-3|-|15|TRBD1
TGTGCCAGCAGGCCCGGGACAGGGCGAACAGATACGCAGTATTTT
CASRPGTGRTDTQYF
>TRBV18|TRBJ2-4|few|21|-
TGTGCCAGCCTTTTAATTATAGGAGATTCCGATTCCTACCTAGCCAAAAACATTCAGTACTTC
CASLLIIGDSDSYLAKNIQYF
>TRBV2|TRBJ1-1|few|13|TRBD1
TGTGCCAGCAGTACCGACAGGGACACTGAAGCTTTCTTT
CASSTDRDTEAFF
>TRBV12-5|TRBJ2-7|-|8|-
TGTGCTAGATACGAGCAGTACTTC
CARYEQYF
>TRBV27|TRBJ1-4|few|18|-
TGTGCCAGCAGATGCGAGGCCCTGAACCCCGCAACTAATGAAAAACTGTTTTTT
CASRCEALNPATNEKLFF
>TRBV14|TRBJ2-3|-|18|TRBD2
TGTGCCAGCAACTCCCCGCGGGGGGCGCCCACCGCCACAGATACGCAGTATTTT
CASNSPRGAPTATDTQYF
>TRBV21-1|TRBJ2-1|-|16|-
-
CASSPHWASGSNEQFF
>TRBV5-1|TRBJ2-7|-|17|TRBD2
TGCGCCAGCAGCTACGGGACTAGCGGGGAGTACTCCTACGAGCAGTACTTC
CASSYGTSGEYSYEQYF
>TRBV7-8|TRBJ2-1|-|19|TRBD2
TGTGCCAGCAGCTTTGATTCGGGGACTAGACTAGATGAATGGTATGAGCAGTTCTTC
CASSFDSGTRLDEWYEQFF
>TRBV21-1|TRBJ2-1|-|17|-
TGTGCCAGCAGGTGCGCATTAGCTAACCATTCCGACAATGAGCAGTTCTTC
CASRCALANHSDNEQFF
>TRBV5-1|TRBJ1-2|-|16|TRBD1
TGCGCCAGCAGCTTGGGGGCAGGGGGCGTTAACTATGGCTACACCTTC
CASSLGAGGVNYGYTF
>TRBV28|TRBJ1-4|-|14|-
TGTGCCAGCAGTTCCGGGACCAGAGGTGAAAAACTGTTTTTT
CASSSGTRGEKLFF
>TRBV4-1|TRBJ1-1|-|13|-
TGCGCCAGCAGCCAAACAGGGATCTGGGTTGCTTTCTTT
CASSQTGIWVAFF
>TRBV30|TRBJ2-6|-|16|-
TGTGCCTGGAGTCCCCAACGGGTATCTGGGGCCAACGTCCTGACTTTC
CAWSPQRVSGANVLTF
>TRBV11-2|TRBJ1-1|-|13|-
TGTGCCAGCAGCGAGGGCCCGGGGCTTAAAGCTTTCTTT
CASSEGPGLKAFF
>TRBV5-1|TRBJ1-1|-|14|-
TGCGCCAGCAGCTTGGGACCGCAGAACACTGAGGCTTTCTTT
CASSLGPQNTEAFF
>TRBV14|TRBJ1-6|once|15|-
TGTGCCAGCAGCCAAGACATATCAATAAATTCACCCCTCCACTTT
CASSQDISINSPLHF
>TRBV7-3|TRBJ1-1|-|15|-
TGTGCCAGCAGCTTAACAGGGGCTATGAACACTGAAGCTTTCTTT
CASSLTGAMNTEAFF